Following are 6 T cell receptor beta chains from one sample sequenced in a study of OX40 agonist ivuxolimab in advanced cancers. Using immunoSEQ multiplex PCR, the repertoire was profiled, and TCRdb retains in-frame clones only, with some absent. Altogether about 160,000 clones are present, roughly 94% being singletons, with the ten largest covering around 0.28%. The sequencing used CD4+ or CD8+ T cells sorted from blood, collected in a trial of the OX40 agonist ivuxolimab. These receptors were obtained from an adult with an advanced solid tumor such as melanoma, head and neck, liver or kidney cancer.

The genes are TRBV7-9 and TRBJ2-3; possible D gene TRBD2, 6 bases. The CDR3 runs to 16 residues. CDR1 is SEHNR and CDR2 is FQNEAQ in the germline V gene (reference sequence). V was shortened by 5 bases and J by 2 bases, with 17 bases between the two germline ends. The CDR3 reads CASSAPRGTLTDTQYF. In DNA, the CDR3 is TGTGCCAGCAGCGCCCCCCGGGGGACTCTCACAGATACGCAGTATTTT.

The J gene is TRBJ2-5, the V gene TRBV5-4; 7 nucleotides agree with TRBD2. The CDR3 covers 16 residues. V dropped 4 bases and J dropped 2; count of bases not matched to a gene: 11. CDR1 SGHNT and CDR2 YYREEE come from the germline V gene (reference sequence). In DNA form, the CDR3 reads TGTGCCAGCAGCCTGAATTGGGCTAGCGGACAAGAGACCCAGTACTTC. It translates to CASSLNWASGQETQYF.

This clone was detected only a few times. The chain carries TRBV7-6 and TRBJ2-5; no reliable D call. V lost 5 bases, J lost 1 base, and 14 bases lay in between. Germline CDR1 and CDR2: SGHVS and FNYEAQ. The CDR3 length is 15 residues. CDR3 sequence reads: CASSLVGPLQETQYF. CDR3 sequence (DNA): TGTGCCAGCAGCCTCGTCGGGCCCCTCCAAGAGACCCAGTACTTC.

The V call is TRBV28, the J call TRBJ2-6; maybe TRBD1 (6 bases). Per germline, CDR1 MDHEN and CDR2 SYDVKM. V dropped 5 bases and J dropped 1 base, with 9 bases sitting between them. This CDR3 has 15 residues. CDR3: CASSPRGSGANVLTF. The CDR3 DNA reads TGTGCCAGCAGTCCAAGGGGGTCTGGGGCCAACGTCCTGACTTTC.

The chain employs TRBV10-3 and TRBJ2-7, with D maybe TRBD1 (6 bases). The CDR3 is 14 residues long. V dropped 3 bases and J dropped 1 base, with 10 bases sitting between them. Germline V gene data show CDR1 as ENHRY and CDR2 as SYGVKD. This chain's CDR3 is CAISDLQGSYEQYF. CDR3 bases: TGTGCCATCAGTGACTTACAGGGATCCTACGAGCAGTACTTC.

The chain is built from TRBV4-3 and TRBJ2-5; D is possibly TRBD2 (6 bases). The V and J ends lost 0 bases and 5 bases respectively, with 16 bases between them. Germline values: CDR1 LGHNA, CDR2 YSLEER. This CDR3 has 16 residues. CDR3 sequence: CASSQDGGGWGETQYF. The CDR3 region has the DNA TGCGCCAGCAGCCAAGATGGCGGAGGGTGGGGGGAGACCCAGTACTTC.